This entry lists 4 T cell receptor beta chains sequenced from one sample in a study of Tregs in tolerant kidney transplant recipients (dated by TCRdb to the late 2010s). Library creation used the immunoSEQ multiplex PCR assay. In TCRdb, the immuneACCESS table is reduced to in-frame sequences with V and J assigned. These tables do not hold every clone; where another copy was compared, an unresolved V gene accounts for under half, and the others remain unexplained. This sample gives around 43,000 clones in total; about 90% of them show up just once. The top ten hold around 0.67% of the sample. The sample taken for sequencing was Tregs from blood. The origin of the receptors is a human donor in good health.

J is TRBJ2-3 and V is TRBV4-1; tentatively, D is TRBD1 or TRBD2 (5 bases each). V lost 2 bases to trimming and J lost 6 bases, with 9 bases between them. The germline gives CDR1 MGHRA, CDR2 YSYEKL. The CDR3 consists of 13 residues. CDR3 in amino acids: CASSQPGTDTQYF. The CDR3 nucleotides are TGCGCCAGCAGCCAACCAGGGACGGATACGCAGTATTTT.

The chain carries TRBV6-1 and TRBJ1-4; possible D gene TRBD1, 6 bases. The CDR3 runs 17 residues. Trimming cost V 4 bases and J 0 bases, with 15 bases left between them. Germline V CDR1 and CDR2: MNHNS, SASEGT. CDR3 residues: CASSARTAYATNEKLFF. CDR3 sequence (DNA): TGTGCCAGCAGTGCTCGGACAGCCTATGCAACTAATGAAAAACTGTTTTTT.

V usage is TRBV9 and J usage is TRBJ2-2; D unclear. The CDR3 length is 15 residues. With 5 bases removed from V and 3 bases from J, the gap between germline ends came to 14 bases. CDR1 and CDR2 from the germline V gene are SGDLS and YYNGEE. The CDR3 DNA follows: TGTGCCAGCAGGCGAGGATGGGATGACACCGGGGAGCTGTTTTTT. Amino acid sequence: CASRRGWDDTGELFF.

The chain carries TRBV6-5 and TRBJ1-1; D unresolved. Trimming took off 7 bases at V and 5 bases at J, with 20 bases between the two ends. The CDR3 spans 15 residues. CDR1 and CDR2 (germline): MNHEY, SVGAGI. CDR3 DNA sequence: TGTGCCAGCACCGACCCCTGGAAGGGTGGGACTGAAGCTTTCTTT. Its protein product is CASTDPWKGGTEAFF.